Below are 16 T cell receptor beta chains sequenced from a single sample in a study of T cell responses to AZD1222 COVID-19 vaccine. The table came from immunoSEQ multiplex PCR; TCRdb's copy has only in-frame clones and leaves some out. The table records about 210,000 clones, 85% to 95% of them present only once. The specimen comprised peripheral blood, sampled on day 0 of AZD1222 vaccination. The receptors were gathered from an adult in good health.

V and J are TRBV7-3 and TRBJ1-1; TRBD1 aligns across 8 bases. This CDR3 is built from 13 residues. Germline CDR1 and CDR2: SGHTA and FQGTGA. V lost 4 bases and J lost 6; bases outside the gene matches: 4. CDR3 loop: CASSSNRGAEAFF. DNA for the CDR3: TGTGCCAGCAGCTCTAACAGGGGGGCTGAAGCTTTCTTT.

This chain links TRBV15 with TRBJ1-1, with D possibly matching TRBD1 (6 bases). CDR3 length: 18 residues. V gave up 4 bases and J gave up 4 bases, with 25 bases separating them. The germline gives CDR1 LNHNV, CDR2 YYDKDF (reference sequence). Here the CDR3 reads CATSTLGNGDIRGTEAFF. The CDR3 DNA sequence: TGTGCCACCAGCACCCTAGGCAACGGGGACATCCGAGGCACTGAAGCTTTCTTT. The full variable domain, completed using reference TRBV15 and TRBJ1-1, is DAMVIQNPRYQVTQFGKPVTLSCSQTLNHNVMYWYQQKSSQAPKLLFHYYDKDFNNEADTPDNFQSRRPNTSFCFLDIRSPGLGDTAMYLCATSTLGNGDIRGTEAFFGQGTRLTVV.

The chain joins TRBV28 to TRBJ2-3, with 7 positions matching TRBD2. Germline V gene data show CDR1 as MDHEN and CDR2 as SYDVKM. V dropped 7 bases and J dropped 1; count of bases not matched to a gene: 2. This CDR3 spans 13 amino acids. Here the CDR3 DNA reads TGTGCCAGCACGGGGGGAGGCACAGATACGCAGTATTTT. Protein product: CASTGGGTDTQYF. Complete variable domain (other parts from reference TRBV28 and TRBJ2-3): DVKVTQSSRYLVKRTGEKVFLECVQDMDHENMFWYRQDPGLGLRLIYFSYDVKMKEKGDIPEGYSVSREKKERFSLILESASTNQTSMYLCASTGGGTDTQYFGPGTRLTVL.

CDR3 protein: CATSGQGDQPQHF. Here the CDR3 DNA reads TGTGCCACCAGTGGCCAGGGGGATCAGCCCCAGCATTTT. The rearrangement uses TRBV15 and TRBJ1-5; 7 nucleotides agree with TRBD1. Germline loops: CDR1 LNHNV, CDR2 YYDKDF (reference sequence). V shed 6 bases, J shed 5 bases, and the junction held 4 bases outside the gene matches. The CDR3 has 13 amino acids.

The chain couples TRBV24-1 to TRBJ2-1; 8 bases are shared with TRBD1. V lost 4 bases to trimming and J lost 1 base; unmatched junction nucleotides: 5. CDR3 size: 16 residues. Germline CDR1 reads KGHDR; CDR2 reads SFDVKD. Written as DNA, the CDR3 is TGTGCCACCAGTGAAAGGACAGGGAAGTCCTACAATGAGCAGTTCTTC. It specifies CATSERTGKSYNEQFF.

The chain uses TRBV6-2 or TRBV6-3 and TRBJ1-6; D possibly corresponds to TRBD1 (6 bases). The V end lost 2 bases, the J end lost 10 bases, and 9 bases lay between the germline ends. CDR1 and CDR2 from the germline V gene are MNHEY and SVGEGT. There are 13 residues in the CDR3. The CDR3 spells CASSYTGTSPLHF. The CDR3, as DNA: TGTGCCAGCAGTTACACAGGGACCTCACCCCTCCACTTT.

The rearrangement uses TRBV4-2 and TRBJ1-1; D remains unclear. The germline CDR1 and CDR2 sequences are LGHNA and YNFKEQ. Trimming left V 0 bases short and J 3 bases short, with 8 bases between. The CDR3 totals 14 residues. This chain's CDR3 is CASSQDPRDTEAFF. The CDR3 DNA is TGTGCCAGCAGCCAAGATCCCCGGGACACTGAAGCTTTCTTT.

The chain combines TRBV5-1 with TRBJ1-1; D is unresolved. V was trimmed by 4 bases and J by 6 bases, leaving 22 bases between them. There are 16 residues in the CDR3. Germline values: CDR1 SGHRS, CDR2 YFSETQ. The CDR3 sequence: CASSAAPLGTRAEAFF. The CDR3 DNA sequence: TGCGCCAGCAGCGCCGCTCCCCTGGGAACGAGGGCTGAAGCTTTCTTT.

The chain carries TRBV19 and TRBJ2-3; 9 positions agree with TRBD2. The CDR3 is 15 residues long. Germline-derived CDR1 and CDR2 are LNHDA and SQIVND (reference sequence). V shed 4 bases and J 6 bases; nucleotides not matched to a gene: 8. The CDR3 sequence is CASSNGGREGDTQYF. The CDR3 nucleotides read TGTGCCAGTAGTAACGGCGGGCGGGAGGGGGATACGCAGTATTTT.

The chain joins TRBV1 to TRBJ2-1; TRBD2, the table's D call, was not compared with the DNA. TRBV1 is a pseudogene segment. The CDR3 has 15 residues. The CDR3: CTSIPGGANYNEQFF. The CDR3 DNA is TGCACCAGCATCCCTGGCGGGGCTAACTACAATGAGCAGTTCTTC.

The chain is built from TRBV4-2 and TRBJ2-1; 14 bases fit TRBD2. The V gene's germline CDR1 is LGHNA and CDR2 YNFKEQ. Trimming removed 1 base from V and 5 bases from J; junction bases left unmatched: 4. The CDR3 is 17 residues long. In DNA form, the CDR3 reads TGTGCCAGCAGCCAAGCGCTGGGACTAGCGGGGGACAATGAGCAGTTCTTC. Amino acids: CASSQALGLAGDNEQFF.

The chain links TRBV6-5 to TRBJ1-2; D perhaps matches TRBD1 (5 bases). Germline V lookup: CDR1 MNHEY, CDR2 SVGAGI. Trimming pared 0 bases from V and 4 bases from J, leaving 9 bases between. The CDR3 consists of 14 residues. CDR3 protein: CASSYSGTVYGYTF. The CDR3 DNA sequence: TGTGCCAGCAGTTACTCCGGGACGGTCTATGGCTACACCTTC.

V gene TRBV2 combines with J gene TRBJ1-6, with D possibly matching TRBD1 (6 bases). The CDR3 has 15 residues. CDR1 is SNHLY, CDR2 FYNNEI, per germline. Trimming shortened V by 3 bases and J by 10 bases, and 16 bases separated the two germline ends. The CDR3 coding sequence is TGTGCCAGCAGTGATCTTGGGGGGCAAGGATCACCCCTCCACTTT. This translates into CASSDLGGQGSPLHF.

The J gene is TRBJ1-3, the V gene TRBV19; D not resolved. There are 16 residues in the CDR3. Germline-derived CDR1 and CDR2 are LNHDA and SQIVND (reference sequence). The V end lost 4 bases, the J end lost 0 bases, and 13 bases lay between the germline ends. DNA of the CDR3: TGTGCCAGTAGTAGCAGACAAGTTCCCTCTGGAAACACCATATATTTT. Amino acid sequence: CASSSRQVPSGNTIYF.

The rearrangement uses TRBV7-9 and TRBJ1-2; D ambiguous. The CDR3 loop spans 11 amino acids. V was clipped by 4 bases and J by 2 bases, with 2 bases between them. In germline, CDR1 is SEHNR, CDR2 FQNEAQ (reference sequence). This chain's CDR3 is CASSSNYGYTF. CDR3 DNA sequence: TGTGCCAGCAGCTCCAACTATGGCTACACCTTC. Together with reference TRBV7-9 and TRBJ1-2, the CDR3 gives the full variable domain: DTGVSQNPRHKITKRGQNVTFRCDPISEHNRLYWYRQTLGQGPEFLTYFQNEAQLEKSRLLSDRFSAERPKGSFSTLEIQRTEQGDSAMYLCASSSNYGYTFGSGTRLTVV.

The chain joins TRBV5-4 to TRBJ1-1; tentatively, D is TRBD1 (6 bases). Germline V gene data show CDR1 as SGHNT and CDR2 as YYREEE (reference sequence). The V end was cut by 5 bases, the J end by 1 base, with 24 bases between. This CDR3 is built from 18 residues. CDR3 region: CASSWFTGPSRWNTEAFF. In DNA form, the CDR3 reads TGTGCCAGCAGTTGGTTCACAGGGCCCTCGAGGTGGAACACTGAAGCTTTCTTT.